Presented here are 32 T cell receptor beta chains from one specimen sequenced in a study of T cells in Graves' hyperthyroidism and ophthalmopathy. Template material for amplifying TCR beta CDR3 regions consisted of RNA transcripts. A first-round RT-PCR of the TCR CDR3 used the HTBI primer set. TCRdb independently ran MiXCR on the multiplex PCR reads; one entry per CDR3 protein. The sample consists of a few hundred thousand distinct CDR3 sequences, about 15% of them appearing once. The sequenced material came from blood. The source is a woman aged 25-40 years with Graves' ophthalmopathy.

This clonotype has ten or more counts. The chain's CDR3 is CASRPDREQPQHF. CDR3 nucleotides: TGTGCCAGCAGGCCGGACAGGGAACAGCCCCAGCATTTT. V usage is TRBV12-3 or TRBV12-4 and J usage is TRBJ1-5, with 8 bases fitting TRBD1. V shed 6 bases and J 7 bases; nucleotides not matched to a gene: 5. The CDR3 runs to 13 residues.

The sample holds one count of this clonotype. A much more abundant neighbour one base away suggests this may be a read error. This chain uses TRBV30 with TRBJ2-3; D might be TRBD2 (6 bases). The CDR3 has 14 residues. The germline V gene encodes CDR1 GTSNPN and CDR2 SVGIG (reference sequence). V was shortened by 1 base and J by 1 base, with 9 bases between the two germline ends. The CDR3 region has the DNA TGTGCCTGGAGTGAGCCGGGAGGCACAGATACGCAGTATTTT. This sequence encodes CAWSEPGGTDTQYF.

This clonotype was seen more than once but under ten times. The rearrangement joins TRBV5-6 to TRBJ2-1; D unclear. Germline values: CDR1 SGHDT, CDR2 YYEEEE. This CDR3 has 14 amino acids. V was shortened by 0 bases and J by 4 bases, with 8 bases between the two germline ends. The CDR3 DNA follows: TGTGCCAGCAGCTTGGAGGTCTATTACAATGAGCAGTTCTTC. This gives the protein CASSLEVYYNEQFF.

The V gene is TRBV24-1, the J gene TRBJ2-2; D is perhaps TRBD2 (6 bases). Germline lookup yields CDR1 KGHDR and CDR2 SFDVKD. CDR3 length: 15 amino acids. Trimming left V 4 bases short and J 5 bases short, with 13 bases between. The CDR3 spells CATSEPGVRTGELFF. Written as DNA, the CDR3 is TGTGCCACCAGTGAGCCGGGAGTTCGGACCGGGGAGCTGTTTTTT.

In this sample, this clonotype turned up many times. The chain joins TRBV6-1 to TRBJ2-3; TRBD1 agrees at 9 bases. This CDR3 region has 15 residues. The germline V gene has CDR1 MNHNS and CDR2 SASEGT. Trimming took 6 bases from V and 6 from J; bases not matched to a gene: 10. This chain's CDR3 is CASSHSTGGTDTQYF. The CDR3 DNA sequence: TGTGCCAGCAGCCACTCGACAGGGGGTACGGATACGCAGTATTTT.

In nucleotides, the CDR3 is TGTGCCAGCAGCTTCCTAGCGGGAGGGAGAACCGGGGAGCTGTTTTTT. It encodes CASSFLAGGRTGELFF. The chain is built from TRBV11-2 and TRBJ2-2; 12 bases line up with TRBD2. J was trimmed by 5 bases and V by 3 bases; bases with no gene match: 4. CDR1 is SGHAT and CDR2 is FQNNGV in the germline V gene. This CDR3 region has 16 residues.

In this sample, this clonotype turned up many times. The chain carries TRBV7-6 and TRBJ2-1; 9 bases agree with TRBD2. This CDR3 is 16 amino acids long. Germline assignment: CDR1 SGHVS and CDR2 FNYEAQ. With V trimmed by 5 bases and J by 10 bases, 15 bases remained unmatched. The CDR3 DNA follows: TGTGCCAGCAGCCCATATAGCGGGAGTTCAGGCAGGGAGCAGTTCTTC. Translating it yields CASSPYSGSSGREQFF.

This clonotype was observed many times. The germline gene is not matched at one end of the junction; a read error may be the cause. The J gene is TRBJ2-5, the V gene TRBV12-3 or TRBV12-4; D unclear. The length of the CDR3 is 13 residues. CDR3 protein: CASSLVRRETQYF. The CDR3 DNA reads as TGTGCCAGCAGCTTAGTCCGGAGAGAGACCCAGTACTTC.

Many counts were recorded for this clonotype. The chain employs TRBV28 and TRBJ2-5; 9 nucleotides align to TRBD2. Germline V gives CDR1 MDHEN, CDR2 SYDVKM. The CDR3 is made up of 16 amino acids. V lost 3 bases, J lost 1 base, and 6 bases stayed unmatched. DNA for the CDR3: TGTGCCAGCAGTTTCGGGGCTAGCGGGACCCAAGAGACCCAGTACTTC. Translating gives CASSFGASGTQETQYF.

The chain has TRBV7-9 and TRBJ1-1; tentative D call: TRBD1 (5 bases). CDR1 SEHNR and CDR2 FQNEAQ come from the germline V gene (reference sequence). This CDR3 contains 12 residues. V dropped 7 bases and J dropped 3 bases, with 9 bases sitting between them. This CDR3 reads CASTRGYTEAFF. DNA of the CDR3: TGTGCCAGCACTAGGGGTTACACTGAAGCTTTCTTT.

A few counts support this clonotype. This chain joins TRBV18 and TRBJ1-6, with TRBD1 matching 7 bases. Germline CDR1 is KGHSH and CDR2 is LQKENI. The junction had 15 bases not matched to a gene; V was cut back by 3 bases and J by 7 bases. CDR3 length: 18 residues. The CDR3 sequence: CASSPYSRQGATNSPLHF. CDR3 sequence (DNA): TGTGCCAGCTCACCCTACTCTCGACAGGGCGCCACGAATTCACCCCTCCACTTT.

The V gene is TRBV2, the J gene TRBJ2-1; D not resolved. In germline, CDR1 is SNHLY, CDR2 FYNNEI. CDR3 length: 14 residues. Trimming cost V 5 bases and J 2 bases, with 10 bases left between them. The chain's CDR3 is CASSLVRPYNEQFF. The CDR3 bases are TGTGCCAGCAGTCTGGTGAGACCCTACAATGAGCAGTTCTTC. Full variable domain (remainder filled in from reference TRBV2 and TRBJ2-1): EPEVTQTPSHQVTQMGQEVILRCVPISNHLYFYWYRQILGQKVEFLVSFYNNEISEKSEIFDDQFSVERPDGSNFTLKIRSTKLEDSAMYFCASSLVRPYNEQFFGPGTRLTVL.

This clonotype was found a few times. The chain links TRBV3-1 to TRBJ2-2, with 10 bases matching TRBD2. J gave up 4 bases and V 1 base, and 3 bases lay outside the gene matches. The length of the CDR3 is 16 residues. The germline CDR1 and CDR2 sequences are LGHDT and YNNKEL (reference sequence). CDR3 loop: CASSQVSSGGTGELFF. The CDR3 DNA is TGTGCCAGCAGCCAAGTGTCTAGCGGGGGCACCGGGGAGCTGTTTTTT.

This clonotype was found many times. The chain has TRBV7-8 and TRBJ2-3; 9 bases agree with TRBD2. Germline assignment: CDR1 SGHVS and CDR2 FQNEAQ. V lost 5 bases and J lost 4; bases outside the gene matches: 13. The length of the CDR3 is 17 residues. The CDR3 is CASSQRGLASRADTQYF. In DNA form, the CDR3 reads TGTGCCAGCAGCCAACGGGGACTAGCCTCCCGTGCAGATACGCAGTATTTT.

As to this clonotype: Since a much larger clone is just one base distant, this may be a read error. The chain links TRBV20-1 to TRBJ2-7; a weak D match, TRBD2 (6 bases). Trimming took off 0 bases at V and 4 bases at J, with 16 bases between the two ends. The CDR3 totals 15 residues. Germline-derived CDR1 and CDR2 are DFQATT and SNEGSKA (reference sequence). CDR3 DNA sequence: TGCAGTGCTAGAGATGAAGCGGGTGATGGGTACGAGCAGTACTTC. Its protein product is CSARDEAGDGYEQYF.

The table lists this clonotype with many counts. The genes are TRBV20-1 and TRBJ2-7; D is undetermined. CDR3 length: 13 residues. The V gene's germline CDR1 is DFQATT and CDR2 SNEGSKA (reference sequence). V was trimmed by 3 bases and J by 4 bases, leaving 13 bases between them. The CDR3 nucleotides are TGCAGTGCTAGCGCTAGGGATCTGTACGAGCAGTACTTC. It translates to CSASARDLYEQYF.

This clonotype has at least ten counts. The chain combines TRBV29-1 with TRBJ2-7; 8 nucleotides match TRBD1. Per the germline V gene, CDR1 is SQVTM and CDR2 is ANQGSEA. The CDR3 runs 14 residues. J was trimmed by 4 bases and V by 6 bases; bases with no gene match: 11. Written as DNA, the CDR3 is TGCAGCGTCGAGGACAGGGCCAGTGAGTACGAGCAGTACTTC. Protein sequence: CSVEDRASEYEQYF.

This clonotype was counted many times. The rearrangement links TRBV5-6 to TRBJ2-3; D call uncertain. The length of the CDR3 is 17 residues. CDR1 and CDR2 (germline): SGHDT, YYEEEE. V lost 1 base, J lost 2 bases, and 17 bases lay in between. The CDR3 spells CASSLSLGAINTDTQYF. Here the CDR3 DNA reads TGTGCCAGCAGCTTGAGCCTAGGAGCTATCAACACAGATACGCAGTATTTT.

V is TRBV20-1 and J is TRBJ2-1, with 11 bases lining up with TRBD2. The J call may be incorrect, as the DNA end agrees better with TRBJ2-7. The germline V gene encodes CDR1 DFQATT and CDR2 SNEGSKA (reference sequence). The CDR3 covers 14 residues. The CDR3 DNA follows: TGCAGTGCTAAGGGACTAGCGGAATACAATGAGCAGTACTTC. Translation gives CSAKGLAEYNEQYF.

The CDR3 region has the DNA TGTGCCAGCTCACCATGGGGCCAGGGCTACGAGCAGTACTTC. Residues: CASSPWGQGYEQYF. This chain uses TRBV18 with TRBJ2-7; D perhaps matches TRBD1 (5 bases). Germline CDR1 reads KGHSH; CDR2 reads LQKENI. The CDR3 runs 14 residues. Trimming took 2 bases from V and 3 from J, leaving 11 bases between them.

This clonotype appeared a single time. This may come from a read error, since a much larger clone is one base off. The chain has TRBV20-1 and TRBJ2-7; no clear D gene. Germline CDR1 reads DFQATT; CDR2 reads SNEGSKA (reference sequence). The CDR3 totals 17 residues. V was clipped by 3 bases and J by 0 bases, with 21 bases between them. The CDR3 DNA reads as TGCAGTGCTAGTCCTTACGCCGGGCCCCTCAGCTCCTACGAGCAGTACTTC. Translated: CSASPYAGPLSSYEQYF.

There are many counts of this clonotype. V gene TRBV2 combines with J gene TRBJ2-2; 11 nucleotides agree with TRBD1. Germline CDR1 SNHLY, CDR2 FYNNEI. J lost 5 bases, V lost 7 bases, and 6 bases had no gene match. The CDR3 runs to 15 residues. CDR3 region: CASIRTGGGTGELFF. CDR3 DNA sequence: TGTGCCAGCATTAGGACAGGGGGCGGAACCGGGGAGCTGTTTTTT.

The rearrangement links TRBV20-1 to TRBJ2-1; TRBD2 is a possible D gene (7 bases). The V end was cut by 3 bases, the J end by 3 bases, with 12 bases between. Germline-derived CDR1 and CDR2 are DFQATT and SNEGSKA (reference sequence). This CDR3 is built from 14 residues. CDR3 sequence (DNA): TGCAGTGCTAGGGAGGGGGGGGACTACAATGAGCAGTTCTTC. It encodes CSAREGGDYNEQFF.

The CDR3 DNA is TGTGCCAGCAGTTACGTAGGACTAGGGGCCGGGGAGCTGTTTTTT. The encoded protein is CASSYVGLGAGELFF. The J gene is TRBJ2-2, the V gene TRBV6-6; 7 positions match TRBD2. This CDR3 spans 15 amino acids. V dropped 2 bases and J dropped 6; count of bases not matched to a gene: 6. Germline CDR1 and CDR2: MNHNY and SVGAGI (reference sequence).

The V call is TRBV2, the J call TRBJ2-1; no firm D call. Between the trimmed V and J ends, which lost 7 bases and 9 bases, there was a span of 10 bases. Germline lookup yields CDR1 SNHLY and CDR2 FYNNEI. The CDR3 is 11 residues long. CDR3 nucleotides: TGTGCCAGCACCACGGCGAGTGAGCAGTTCTTC. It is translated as CASTTASEQFF.

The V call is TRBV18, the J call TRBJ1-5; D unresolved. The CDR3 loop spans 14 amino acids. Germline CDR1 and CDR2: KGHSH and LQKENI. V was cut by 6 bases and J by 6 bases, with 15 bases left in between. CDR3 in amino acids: CASSLQWPPQPQHF. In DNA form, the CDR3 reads TGTGCCAGCTCTCTACAGTGGCCCCCTCAGCCCCAGCATTTT. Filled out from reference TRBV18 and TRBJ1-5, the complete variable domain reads NAGVMQNPRHLVRRRGQEARLRCSPMKGHSHVYWYRQLPEEGLKFMVYLQKENIIDESGMPKERFSAEFPKEGPSILRIQQVVRGDSAAYFCASSLQWPPQPQHFGDGTRLSIL.

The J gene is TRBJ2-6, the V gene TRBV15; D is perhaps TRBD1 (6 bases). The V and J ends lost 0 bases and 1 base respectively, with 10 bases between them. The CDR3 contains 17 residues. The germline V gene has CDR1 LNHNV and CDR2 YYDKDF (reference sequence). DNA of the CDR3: TGTGCCACCAGCAGAGACCGGCAGGGGTCTGGGGCCAACGTCCTGACTTTC. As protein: CATSRDRQGSGANVLTF.

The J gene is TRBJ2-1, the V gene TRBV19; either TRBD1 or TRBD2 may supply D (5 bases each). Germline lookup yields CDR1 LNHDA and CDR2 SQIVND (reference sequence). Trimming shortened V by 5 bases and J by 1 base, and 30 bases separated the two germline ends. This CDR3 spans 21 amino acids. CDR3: CASSFSGWSWGRTGSYNEQFF. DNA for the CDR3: TGTGCCAGTAGTTTTTCTGGTTGGTCGTGGGGACGAACGGGGTCCTACAATGAGCAGTTCTTC.

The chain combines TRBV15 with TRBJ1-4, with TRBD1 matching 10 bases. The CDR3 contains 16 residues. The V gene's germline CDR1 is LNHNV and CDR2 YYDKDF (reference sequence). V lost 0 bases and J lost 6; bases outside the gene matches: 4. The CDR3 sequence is CATSRDRGTGDEKLFF. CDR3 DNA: TGTGCCACCAGCAGAGATAGAGGGACAGGGGATGAAAAACTGTTTTTT. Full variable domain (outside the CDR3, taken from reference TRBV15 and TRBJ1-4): DAMVIQNPRYQVTQFGKPVTLSCSQTLNHNVMYWYQQKSSQAPKLLFHYYDKDFNNEADTPDNFQSRRPNTSFCFLDIRSPGLGDTAMYLCATSRDRGTGDEKLFFGSGTQLSVL.

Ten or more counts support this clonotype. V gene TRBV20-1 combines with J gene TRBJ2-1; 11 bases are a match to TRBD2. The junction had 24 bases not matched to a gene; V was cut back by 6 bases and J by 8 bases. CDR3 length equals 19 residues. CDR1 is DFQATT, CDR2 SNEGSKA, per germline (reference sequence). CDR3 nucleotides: TGCAGTGCGTCCCAGCGGCCTAGCGGGAGGACCCCAATGATGTATGAGCAGTTCTTC. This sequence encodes CSASQRPSGRTPMMYEQFF.

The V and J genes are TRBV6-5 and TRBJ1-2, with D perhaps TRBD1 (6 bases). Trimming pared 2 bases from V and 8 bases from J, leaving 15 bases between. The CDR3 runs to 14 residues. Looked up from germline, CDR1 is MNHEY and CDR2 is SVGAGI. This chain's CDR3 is CASSYRHRAKGYTF. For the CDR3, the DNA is TGTGCCAGCAGTTACCGTCACAGGGCTAAAGGCTACACCTTC.

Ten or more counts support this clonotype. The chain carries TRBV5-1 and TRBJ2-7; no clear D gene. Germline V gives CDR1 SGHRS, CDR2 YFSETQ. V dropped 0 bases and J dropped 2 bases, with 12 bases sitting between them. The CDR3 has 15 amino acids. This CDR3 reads CASSLAIGPTYEQYF. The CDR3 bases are TGCGCCAGCAGCTTGGCCATAGGACCGACCTACGAGCAGTACTTC.